This T cell receptor beta chain originates from a study of shared clonotypes between healthy human individuals. At the level of the study: Used for every donor were three CD4 naive, three CD4 memory, two CD8 naive and one CD8 memory plate.

Only in-frame clones appear in the TCRdb table, and some are missing; sequencing was by immunoSEQ multiplex PCR. In the table there are under 1 million clones, 90% to 97% of which are singletons. CD45RO-negative CD8 cells positively selected for CCR7 made up the naive population, which excluded terminally differentiated effector memory CD45RA+ cells. Those who donated were healthy HIV-negative adults, with no recent acute infections or vaccinations reported. Only Caucasian adults living in Nashville, Tennessee served as donors. In germline, CDR1 is MDHEN, CDR2 SYDVKM. Trimming removed 6 bases at V and 4 bases at J, with 30 bases between. This CDR3 spans 19 amino acids.

This receptor was taken from a man aged 25-45 years in good health. The sequenced sample consisted of naive CD8+ T cells sorted from blood. J is TRBJ1-2 and V is TRBV28, with unresolved D. The CDR3 spells CASSPTILPPGSYFYGYTF. CDR3 in DNA: TGTGCCAGCAGCCCGACCATATTACCACCCGGGTCCTATTTCTATGGCTACACCTTC.